The 25 T cell receptor beta chains reported below all come from one sample, sequenced in a study of radiotherapy plus CTLA-4 blockade in lung cancer. Libraries were prepared by immunoSEQ multiplex PCR; TCRdb keeps only in-frame clonotypes and omits some of them. The profile covers 70,000 to 95,000 clones, with more than 75% appearing a single time and around 15% taken by the ten largest. This sample comprised peripheral blood, obtained from a patient treated with radiotherapy plus ipilimumab. The receptors here all came from a human donor with non-small cell lung cancer that progressed on radiotherapy plus ipilimumab.

This rearrangement joins TRBV18 to TRBJ1-5, with 10 bases aligning to TRBD1. The germline gives CDR1 KGHSH, CDR2 LQKENI. CDR3 length: 16 amino acids. V dropped 4 bases and J dropped 4; count of bases not matched to a gene: 7. DNA for the CDR3: TGTGCCAGCTCACGACGAGGGACAGGGGTAAATCAGCCCCAGCATTTT. It codes for CASSRRGTGVNQPQHF.

V and J are TRBV10-3 and TRBJ2-2; 12 nucleotides match TRBD1. The V gene end was trimmed by 3 bases and the J gene end by 7 bases; junction bases not matched to a gene: 6. This CDR3 is 16 amino acids long. Germline V gene sequence: CDR1 ENHRY, CDR2 SYGVKD. CDR3 protein: CAISETGTGGGGELFF. The CDR3 DNA sequence: TGTGCCATCAGTGAAACCGGGACAGGGGGCGGCGGGGAGCTGTTTTTT.

This clone was counted between two and nine times. The V call is TRBV28, the J call TRBJ1-3; D may be TRBD1 (6 bases). Germline V CDR1 and CDR2: MDHEN, SYDVKM. Deletions cut 5 bases from V and 0 bases from J, with 17 bases between. The CDR3 has 17 residues. DNA of the CDR3: TGTGCCAGCAGTCTTTTACAGGGATCCGCCTCTGGAAACACCATATATTTT. This translates into CASSLLQGSASGNTIYF.

The chain has TRBV11-2 and TRBJ2-7, with TRBD1 matching 11 bases. The J segment lost 4 bases and the V segment lost 5 bases, leaving 10 bases of the junction unmatched. Germline loops: CDR1 SGHAT, CDR2 FQNNGV. The CDR3 is 16 residues long. The CDR3 DNA reads TGTGCCAGCAGCCCCGTATTTGGACAGGGGGCATACGAGCAGTACTTC. Amino acid sequence: CASSPVFGQGAYEQYF.

The chain links TRBV6-1 to TRBJ2-7, with D hard to call. With 6 bases removed from V and 3 bases from J, the gap between germline ends came to 9 bases. The germline CDR1 and CDR2 sequences are MNHNS and SASEGT. The CDR3 has 12 amino acids. The CDR3 bases are TGTGCCAGCAGCAACTGGCTCTACGAGCAGTACTTC. Its translation: CASSNWLYEQYF.

V is TRBV20-1 and J is TRBJ1-4; no reliable D call. Germline CDR1 DFQATT, CDR2 SNEGSKA (reference sequence). The CDR3 has 11 amino acids. V lost 5 bases, J lost 7 bases, and 8 bases lay in between. CDR3 loop: CSADRGEKLFF. In DNA, the CDR3 is TGCAGTGCTGACCGGGGTGAAAAACTGTTTTTT.

The CDR3 region has the DNA TGTGCCAGCAGTGATTCTAGAGGGGATGTGCAGTATTTT. Protein: CASSDSRGDVQYF. The chain links TRBV6-1 to TRBJ2-3, with D perhaps assigned TRBD1 or TRBD2 (5 bases each). In germline, CDR1 is MNHNS, CDR2 SASEGT. V lost 3 bases to trimming and J lost 11 bases, with 15 bases between them. The CDR3 length is 13 residues.

The rearrangement links TRBV10-3 to TRBJ1-1; 8 nucleotides line up with TRBD1. CDR1 is ENHRY and CDR2 is SYGVKD in the germline V gene. The V and J ends lost 6 bases and 4 bases, in that order; junction bases with no gene match: 1. The CDR3 is 12 amino acids. CDR3 nucleotides: TGTGCCATCAGACAGGGGGGCACTGAAGCTTTCTTT. Residues: CAIRQGGTEAFF.

The chain joins TRBV5-8 to TRBJ1-1; the D is unclear. V lost 6 bases and J 8 bases, leaving 14 bases between the germline ends. CDR1 is SGHTS, CDR2 YDEGEE, per germline. There are 12 residues in the CDR3. As DNA, the CDR3 is TGTGCCAGCATTGGGGTAGTCGCCGAAGCTTTCTTT. Residues: CASIGVVAEAFF.

This clone was found once. This chain uses TRBV21-1 with TRBJ1-4. TRBV21-1 is annotated as a pseudogene. The CDR3 totals 17 residues. The CDR3 spells CASSVCLLDPSRENLFF. CDR3 DNA: TGTGCCAGCAGCGTCTGCTTACTGGACCCCAGTCGCGAAAACCTGTTTTTT.

V usage is TRBV9 and J usage is TRBJ1-6; weak D call: TRBD1 (6 bases). Per the germline V gene, CDR1 is SGDLS and CDR2 is YYNGEE. This CDR3 region has 15 residues. Trimming removed 0 bases from V and 8 bases from J, with 12 bases in between. The CDR3: CASSVGGRGDSPLHF. The CDR3, as DNA: TGTGCCAGCAGCGTAGGGGGGAGGGGGGATTCACCCCTCCACTTT.

V is TRBV7-9 and J is TRBJ1-2; the D is unclear. Germline values: CDR1 SEHNR, CDR2 FQNEAQ (reference sequence). Between the trimmed V and J ends, which lost 1 base and 2 bases, there was a span of 11 bases. This CDR3 is 15 amino acids long. This chain's CDR3 is CASSLDEAANYGYTF. CDR3 DNA: TGTGCCAGCAGCTTAGACGAAGCAGCGAACTATGGCTACACCTTC.

The V gene is TRBV29-1, the J gene TRBJ1-5, with 8 bases that match TRBD1. The V gene's germline CDR1 is SQVTM and CDR2 ANQGSEA. V gave up 8 bases and J gave up 4 bases; unmatched junction bases: 19. This CDR3 has 17 amino acids. The DNA for the CDR3 is TGCAGCCCCCAGCCCGGGACAGGAGGTCAAAGGAATCAGCCCCAGCATTTT. Protein product: CSPQPGTGGQRNQPQHF.

The gene calls are TRBV5-6 and TRBJ2-1; possible D gene TRBD2, 5 bases. The CDR3 totals 12 residues. The V and J ends lost 4 bases and 9 bases respectively, with 11 bases between them. Germline CDR1 reads SGHDT; CDR2 reads YYEEEE. The CDR3 spells CASSITRGEQFF. The CDR3, as DNA: TGTGCCAGCAGCATAACTCGGGGTGAGCAGTTCTTC.

This chain links TRBV6-5 with TRBJ2-5; possible D gene TRBD2, 7 bases. V dropped 6 bases and J dropped 7 bases, with 18 bases sitting between them. Germline V lookup: CDR1 MNHEY, CDR2 SVGAGI. The CDR3 is 14 residues long. For the CDR3, the DNA is TGTGCCAGCAGGGTGGCGGGGGCCCCGAGGACCCAGTACTTC. Translating it yields CASRVAGAPRTQYF.

V and J are TRBV19 and TRBJ2-7; TRBD1 matches 7 bases. The CDR3 covers 16 residues. Per germline, CDR1 LNHDA and CDR2 SQIVND (reference sequence). J lost 2 bases, V lost 5 bases, and 12 bases had no gene match. CDR3 DNA: TGTGCCAGTAGTCCCTACGGAACAGGGGCCGCCTACGAGCAGTACTTC. This gives the protein CASSPYGTGAAYEQYF.

V and J are TRBV7-2 and TRBJ1-6, with D possibly matching TRBD1 (5 bases). Per germline, CDR1 SGHTA and CDR2 FQGNSA. The CDR3 loop spans 11 amino acids. V was cut by 3 bases and J by 13 bases, with 7 bases left in between. This chain's CDR3 is CASSLRGPLHF. The CDR3 nucleotides are TGTGCCAGCAGCTTGCGGGGGCCCCTCCACTTT. The full variable domain, in which reference TRBV7-2 and TRBJ1-6 provide the parts outside the CDR3, is GAGVSQSPSNKVTEKGKDVELRCDPISGHTALYWYRQSLGQGLEFLIYFQGNSAPDKSGLPSDRFSAERTGGSVSTLTIQRTQQEDSAVYLCASSLRGPLHFGNGTRLTVT.

The chain recombines TRBV30 with TRBJ1-1; possible D gene TRBD1, 5 bases. The CDR3 runs 12 residues. Trimming took 5 bases from V and 5 from J, leaving 12 bases between them. Germline loops: CDR1 GTSNPN, CDR2 SVGIG (reference sequence). In DNA form, the CDR3 reads TGTGCCTGGGATAGGGGCAATACTGAAGCTTTCTTT. Its translation is CAWDRGNTEAFF.

The V call is TRBV6-5, the J call TRBJ1-4, with TRBD1 as a possible D gene (5 bases). The V gene lost 8 bases and the J gene lost 0 bases, with 13 bases spanning the gap. From germline, CDR1 is MNHEY and CDR2 SVGAGI. The CDR3 spans 15 residues. DNA for the CDR3: TGTGCCAGCCGCACCGGGGGGACAACTAATGAAAAACTGTTTTTT. Residues: CASRTGGTTNEKLFF.

This sequence joins TRBV19 and TRBJ2-2; no reliable D call. V was clipped by 0 bases and J by 6 bases, with 8 bases between them. There are 14 residues in the CDR3. Per germline, CDR1 LNHDA and CDR2 SQIVND (reference sequence). CDR3 region: CASSIDFLSGELFF. In DNA form, the CDR3 reads TGTGCCAGTAGTATAGATTTTTTGTCCGGGGAGCTGTTTTTT.

CDR3: CASSLGGGSYEQYF. The CDR3 DNA reads TGTGCCAGCTCCCTCGGGGGTGGCTCCTACGAGCAGTACTTC. V gene TRBV18 combines with J gene TRBJ2-7, with D tentatively TRBD2 (6 bases). The germline V and J ends were trimmed by 6 bases and 0 bases, with 12 bases remaining between them. The germline CDR1 and CDR2 sequences are KGHSH and LQKENI. This CDR3 is 14 amino acids long.

The chain couples TRBV5-4 to TRBJ2-5, with D possibly TRBD2 on 7 matching bases. Trimming shortened V by 5 bases and J by 4 bases, and 15 bases separated the two germline ends. The CDR3 runs 14 residues. Germline values: CDR1 SGHNT, CDR2 YYREEE (reference sequence). CDR3 nucleotides: TGTGCCAGCAGTCCGGCGGGGGCCGGAGAGACCCAGTACTTC. The encoded protein is CASSPAGAGETQYF.

The V call is TRBV10-3, the J call TRBJ2-1; 13 bases align to TRBD2. Germline trimming cut 0 bases from V and 4 bases from J; bases unmatched to any gene: 0. CDR3 length equals 16 residues. Germline loops: CDR1 ENHRY, CDR2 SYGVKD. The CDR3 region has the DNA TGTGCCATCAGTGAGTCGACTAGCGGGAGGTACAATGAGCAGTTCTTC. Amino acid sequence: CAISESTSGRYNEQFF.

The CDR3 sequence is CASSGGTSGYNEQFF. The CDR3, as DNA: TGTGCCAGTAGTGGGGGGACTAGCGGCTACAATGAGCAGTTCTTC. This chain links TRBV19 with TRBJ2-1; 11 bases are a match to TRBD2. The CDR3 spans 15 residues. Germline V gives CDR1 LNHDA, CDR2 SQIVND (reference sequence). The ends lost 5 bases at V and 3 bases at J; junction bases unmatched: 3. Full variable domain (remainder filled in from reference TRBV19 and TRBJ2-1): DGGITQSPKYLFRKEGQNVTLSCEQNLNHDAMYWYRQDPGQGLRLIYYSQIVNDFQKGDIAEGYSVSREKKESFPLTVTSAQKNPTAFYLCASSGGTSGYNEQFFGPGTRLTVL.

The chain has TRBV5-5 and TRBJ2-2, with 12 bases that match TRBD2. The CDR3 is 15 residues long. CDR1 SGHKS and CDR2 YYEKEE come from the germline V gene (reference sequence). Trimming at V came to 2 bases and at J to 5 bases, leaving 1 base not matched to a gene. The CDR3 is CASSFLAGGTGELFF. CDR3 nucleotide sequence: TGTGCCAGCAGCTTTCTAGCGGGAGGGACCGGGGAGCTGTTTTTT.